The next 32 T cell receptor beta chains were all read from a single sample in a study of T cell changes during pregnancy in multiple sclerosis. Here immunoSEQ multiplex PCR was the method, and the copy in TCRdb shows in-frame clones only, minus some. The sample includes approximately 41,000 clones, 90% of them seen just once. The material sequenced was CD4+ T cells from peripheral blood mononuclear cells, taken in the second trimester of pregnancy. Source of these receptors: a female donor with multiple sclerosis, enrolled in a pregnancy study.

The sample holds a few counts of this clone. This chain connects TRBV14 to TRBJ2-7; D possibly corresponds to TRBD2 (5 bases). From germline, CDR1 is SGHDN and CDR2 FVKESK. The CDR3 consists of 14 residues. V lost 1 base, J lost 6 bases, and 13 bases lay in between. The CDR3 sequence is CASSQGLRGPEQYF. The CDR3, as DNA: TGTGCCAGCAGCCAAGGTCTTCGCGGGCCCGAGCAGTACTTC.

The chain couples TRBV6-4 to TRBJ2-3, with 8 positions matching TRBD2. V gave up 5 bases and J gave up 0 bases; unmatched junction bases: 4. This CDR3 comprises 15 residues. Germline V gene lookup returns CDR1 MRHNA and CDR2 SNTAGT. CDR3 sequence: CASSLSGRSTDTQYF. CDR3 DNA sequence: TGTGCCAGCAGTCTCAGCGGGAGAAGCACAGATACGCAGTATTTT.

Only one count was recorded for this clone. The chain couples TRBV9 to TRBJ2-1; 8 nucleotides line up with TRBD1. CDR3 length: 16 residues. Trimming at V came to 2 bases and at J to 0 bases, leaving 4 bases not matched to a gene. In germline, CDR1 is SGDLS, CDR2 YYNGEE. The CDR3 DNA reads as TGTGCCAGCAGCGTCGACACAGGGGGCTCCTACAATGAGCAGTTCTTC. Translated: CASSVDTGGSYNEQFF.

This chain joins TRBV9 and TRBJ2-3; perhaps TRBD1 as D (6 bases). In germline, CDR1 is SGDLS, CDR2 YYNGEE. This CDR3 is built from 15 residues. V was trimmed by 5 bases and J by 2 bases, leaving 15 bases between them. CDR3 sequence (DNA): TGTGCCAGCAGTTTGGGACATTCAAACACAGATACGCAGTATTTT. Translating gives CASSLGHSNTDTQYF.

This clone was observed once. The V gene is TRBV19, the J gene TRBJ2-1, with TRBD1 identical over 8 bases. In germline, CDR1 is LNHDA, CDR2 SQIVND (reference sequence). V dropped 10 bases and J dropped 6; count of bases not matched to a gene: 17. The CDR3 runs to 16 residues. The CDR3 DNA reads TGTGCCACTACAGAAAGGACAGGGCTGGGGGGCAATGAGCAGTTCTTC. Its protein is CATTERTGLGGNEQFF.

The V call is TRBV2, the J call TRBJ2-7; tentatively, D is TRBD1 (5 bases). Germline V gene data show CDR1 as SNHLY and CDR2 as FYNNEI. The V and J ends lost 7 bases and 1 base respectively, with 8 bases between them. This CDR3 spans 12 amino acids. CDR3 in amino acids: CASTNRSYEQYF. CDR3 bases: TGTGCCAGCACAAACAGGTCCTACGAGCAGTACTTC.

This clone was observed once. The chain combines TRBV6-5 with TRBJ1-4, with 7 positions matching TRBD1. With V trimmed by 5 bases and J by 2 bases, 5 bases remained unmatched. The germline gives CDR1 MNHEY, CDR2 SVGAGI. The CDR3 length is 15 residues. The CDR3 is CASSAGTVTNEKLFF. CDR3 nucleotides: TGTGCCAGCAGTGCTGGGACAGTGACTAATGAAAAACTGTTTTTT.

CDR3 sequence (DNA): TGCGCCAGCAGGCGACTAGTCTACGAGCAGTACTTC. Its translation: CASRRLVYEQYF. The chain links TRBV4-3 to TRBJ2-7; possibly TRBD2 for D (6 bases). In germline, CDR1 is LGHNA, CDR2 YSLEER. Trimming took 6 bases from V and 3 from J, leaving 9 bases between them. The CDR3 sequence is 12 residues long.

The CDR3 loop reads CASLRTGLGNTEAFF. CDR3 coding DNA: TGTGCCAGCTTACGGACAGGGTTAGGCAACACTGAAGCTTTCTTT. The chain links TRBV5-6 to TRBJ1-1, with 8 bases aligning to TRBD1. V shed 7 bases and J 2 bases; nucleotides not matched to a gene: 10. The CDR3 runs 15 residues. The germline gives CDR1 SGHDT, CDR2 YYEEEE.

The rearrangement joins TRBV10-3 to TRBJ1-1; D unclear. CDR3 length: 13 residues. Germline lookup yields CDR1 ENHRY and CDR2 SYGVKD. V was shortened by 0 bases and J by 5 bases, with 7 bases between the two germline ends. CDR3 coding DNA: TGTGCCATCAGTGAGTCGGAGTCGACTGAAGCTTTCTTT. Protein product: CAISESESTEAFF.

The chain carries TRBV27 and TRBJ2-7; TRBD2 agrees at 14 bases. CDR3 size: 15 residues. J lost 0 bases, V lost 6 bases, and 1 base had no gene match. Germline V gives CDR1 MNHEY, CDR2 SMNVEV (reference sequence). The CDR3 loop is CASRGTSGSSYEQYF. The CDR3 coding sequence is TGTGCCAGCAGGGGGACTAGCGGGAGCTCCTACGAGCAGTACTTC.

J is TRBJ2-1 and V is TRBV4-2; 14 bases fit TRBD2. V dropped 0 bases and J dropped 11; count of bases not matched to a gene: 6. The CDR3 is 16 residues long. Germline assignment: CDR1 LGHNA and CDR2 YNFKEQ. The CDR3: CASSQDGTSGRGKQFF. The CDR3 DNA follows: TGTGCCAGCAGCCAAGATGGGACTAGCGGGAGAGGGAAGCAGTTCTTC.

This clone was seen once. The chain couples TRBV10-3 to TRBJ2-3; TRBD1 agrees at 9 bases. The germline CDR1 and CDR2 sequences are ENHRY and SYGVKD. J lost 3 bases, V lost 6 bases, and 4 bases had no gene match. The CDR3 has 14 amino acids. The CDR3 DNA reads as TGTGCCATCAGGGGGGGGACAGGGACAGATACGCAGTATTTT. This encodes CAIRGGTGTDTQYF.

This clone has more than one count but fewer than ten. The chain employs TRBV6-1 and TRBJ2-7; 9 bases match TRBD1. After removal of 4 bases from V and 7 bases from J, the junction contained 5 bases not matched to a gene. The CDR3 spans 13 residues. The germline V gene has CDR1 MNHNS and CDR2 SASEGT. DNA for the CDR3: TGTGCCAGCAGTGTAGGGACAGGGTGGGAGCAGTACTTC. As protein: CASSVGTGWEQYF.

In its sample, this clone was seen a few times. In nucleotides, the CDR3 is TGTGCCAGCAGCAGGGGGAGGAACACTGAAGCTTTCTTT. Residues: CASSRGRNTEAFF. The chain links TRBV7-6 to TRBJ1-1; D is possibly TRBD1 (6 bases). The CDR3 spans 13 residues. The germline V and J ends were trimmed by 5 bases and 1 base, with 8 bases remaining between them. The germline V gene has CDR1 SGHVS and CDR2 FNYEAQ.

The chain has TRBV5-4 and TRBJ2-7; tentatively, D is TRBD1 (5 bases). V lost 2 bases to trimming and J lost 2 bases, with 11 bases between them. The germline gives CDR1 SGHNT, CDR2 YYREEE (reference sequence). The CDR3 contains 14 residues. CDR3 loop: CASSFKGFPYEQYF. DNA for the CDR3: TGTGCCAGCAGCTTTAAGGGGTTCCCCTACGAGCAGTACTTC. Looking up the rest from reference TRBV5-4 and TRBJ2-7 gives the full variable domain: ETGVTQSPTHLIKTRGQQVTLRCSSQSGHNTVSWYQQALGQGPQFIFQYYREEENGRGNFPPRFSGLQFPNYSSELNVNALELDDSALYLCASSFKGFPYEQYFGPGTRLTVT.

This chain connects TRBV10-3 to TRBJ2-1; 14 bases map to TRBD2. CDR3 length equals 16 residues. Germline V gene lookup returns CDR1 ENHRY and CDR2 SYGVKD. V gave up 2 bases and J gave up 6 bases; unmatched junction bases: 3. Here the CDR3 reads CAISEGTSGSRNEQFF. The CDR3 nucleotides are TGTGCCATCAGTGAGGGGACTAGCGGGAGCCGCAATGAGCAGTTCTTC.

The chain combines TRBV18 with TRBJ1-1; the D is unclear. The CDR3 has 16 amino acids. Per germline, CDR1 KGHSH and CDR2 LQKENI. V was trimmed by 3 bases and J by 3 bases, leaving 17 bases between them. CDR3 nucleotide sequence: TGTGCCAGCTCACCGAACTCACGGTTGTACGACACTGAAGCTTTCTTT. Residues: CASSPNSRLYDTEAFF.

The chain combines TRBV29-1 with TRBJ1-2, with 8 bases matching TRBD1. The J segment lost 1 base and the V segment lost 7 bases, leaving 11 bases of the junction unmatched. CDR3 length: 15 amino acids. Germline V gene data show CDR1 as SQVTM and CDR2 as ANQGSEA. CDR3: CSALVGTGINYGYTF. As DNA, the CDR3 is TGCAGCGCCTTGGTTGGGACAGGAATTAACTATGGCTACACCTTC.

The genes are TRBV19 and TRBJ2-1; tentative D call: TRBD1 (6 bases). CDR1 is LNHDA and CDR2 is SQIVND in the germline V gene (reference sequence). V lost 4 bases to trimming and J lost 3 bases, with 19 bases between them. This CDR3 has 17 residues. The CDR3 DNA is TGTGCCAGTAGTACATACTCACAGGGTTGGATCTACAATGAGCAGTTCTTC. The encoded protein is CASSTYSQGWIYNEQFF. Complete variable domain (other parts from reference TRBV19 and TRBJ2-1): DGGITQSPKYLFRKEGQNVTLSCEQNLNHDAMYWYRQDPGQGLRLIYYSQIVNDFQKGDIAEGYSVSREKKESFPLTVTSAQKNPTAFYLCASSTYSQGWIYNEQFFGPGTRLTVL.

V gene TRBV5-4 combines with J gene TRBJ2-3; D unclear. Trimming pared 2 bases from V and 0 bases from J, leaving 4 bases between. There are 13 residues in the CDR3. The germline V gene encodes CDR1 SGHNT and CDR2 YYREEE (reference sequence). The CDR3 protein is CASSLRSTDTQYF. CDR3 nucleotides: TGTGCCAGCAGCTTACGGAGCACAGATACGCAGTATTTT. The variable domain in full, completed from reference TRBV5-4 and TRBJ2-3, reads ETGVTQSPTHLIKTRGQQVTLRCSSQSGHNTVSWYQQALGQGPQFIFQYYREEENGRGNFPPRFSGLQFPNYSSELNVNALELDDSALYLCASSLRSTDTQYFGPGTRLTVL.

The rearrangement joins TRBV18 to TRBJ1-1; 7 bases are shared with TRBD1. Trimming at V came to 6 bases and at J to 0 bases, leaving 10 bases not matched to a gene. CDR3 length equals 16 residues. Germline V lookup: CDR1 KGHSH, CDR2 LQKENI. The CDR3 reads CASSLSRQGLNTEAFF. The CDR3 nucleotides are TGTGCCAGCTCTCTCTCCCGACAGGGTTTGAACACTGAAGCTTTCTTT.

The rearrangement uses TRBV29-1 and TRBJ2-3; the D gene is possibly TRBD1 (6 bases). Between the trimmed V and J ends, which lost 6 bases and 3 bases, there was a span of 10 bases. Germline V gene lookup returns CDR1 SQVTM and CDR2 ANQGSEA. The CDR3 consists of 12 residues. CDR3 nucleotide sequence: TGCAGCGTGGACACAGGGACAGATACGCAGTATTTT. Translated: CSVDTGTDTQYF.

The rearrangement uses TRBV28 and TRBJ2-7, with D possibly TRBD2 on 6 matching bases. The V end was cut by 6 bases, the J end by 12 bases, with 27 bases between. Germline loops: CDR1 MDHEN, CDR2 SYDVKM. This CDR3 is built from 15 residues. DNA for the CDR3: TGTGCCAGCAGGGCCCGAGAGACTAGAGTCCCATCCCCGTACTTC. Its translation: CASRARETRVPSPYF.

V gene TRBV7-2 combines with J gene TRBJ2-7, with TRBD2 matching over 11 bases. CDR1 is SGHTA, CDR2 FQGNSA, per germline. V was clipped by 5 bases and J by 3 bases; unmatched bases: 12. This CDR3 region has 17 residues. The chain's CDR3 is CASSPKGTSGQIYEQYF. The CDR3 coding sequence is TGTGCCAGCAGCCCGAAAGGGACTAGCGGACAAATCTACGAGCAGTACTTC.

The chain joins TRBV5-6 to TRBJ2-1, with TRBD2 identical over 11 bases. CDR1 and CDR2 (germline): SGHDT, YYEEEE. The CDR3 runs to 17 residues. Unmatched junction bases numbered 11, after V lost 3 bases and J lost 6 bases. The CDR3 bases are TGTGCCAGCAGCTCTACTAGCGGGAGAACGGTTGGCAATGAGCAGTTCTTC. Amino acids: CASSSTSGRTVGNEQFF.

This clone was seen more than once but under ten times. The rearrangement links TRBV19 to TRBJ1-5; D gene uncertain. V dropped 6 bases and J dropped 0 bases, with 9 bases sitting between them. CDR3 size: 14 residues. Per the germline V gene, CDR1 is LNHDA and CDR2 is SQIVND (reference sequence). Written as DNA, the CDR3 is TGTGCCAGTAGGCGGATAGGTAGCAATCAGCCCCAGCATTTT. Translated, it gives CASRRIGSNQPQHF.

The chain couples TRBV5-1 to TRBJ2-3, with no clear D. CDR3 length equals 15 residues. V lost 5 bases and J lost 2, with 15 bases in between. The germline CDR1 and CDR2 sequences are SGHRS and YFSETQ. In nucleotides, the CDR3 is TGCGCCAGCAGGCTGGCCAGTATGCTCACAGATACGCAGTATTTT. It encodes CASRLASMLTDTQYF.

The chain carries TRBV7-2 and TRBJ1-3; TRBD1 matches 8 bases. The CDR3 is 16 amino acids. Germline loops: CDR1 SGHTA, CDR2 FQGNSA. V shed 5 bases, J shed 3 bases, and the junction held 9 bases outside the gene matches. This CDR3 reads CASSLRTGMGGNTIYF. The CDR3 nucleotides are TGTGCCAGCAGCCTCCGGACAGGGATGGGTGGAAACACCATATATTTT.

CDR3 nucleotides: TGTGCCAGCAGCCTTGGGGGGACAGGGCCTACTGGGGCCAACGTCCTGACTTTC. Its translation: CASSLGGTGPTGANVLTF. V usage is TRBV5-4 and J usage is TRBJ2-6; TRBD1 aligns across 9 bases. The CDR3 extends over 18 amino acids. CDR1 is SGHNT, CDR2 YYREEE, per germline (reference sequence). V trimming: 4 bases; J trimming: 2 bases; junction bases outside the gene matches: 10.

The J gene is TRBJ1-2, the V gene TRBV5-5, with 12 bases lining up with TRBD1. J lost 5 bases, V lost 3 bases, and 14 bases had no gene match. The CDR3 has 18 residues. The germline V gene has CDR1 SGHKS and CDR2 YYEKEE (reference sequence). DNA for the CDR3: TGTGCCAGCAGCTCGGCCGGGACAGGGGGCCCTCCCAAGTATGGCTACACCTTC. Protein product: CASSSAGTGGPPKYGYTF. Full variable domain (remainder filled in from reference TRBV5-5 and TRBJ1-2): DAGVTQSPTHLIKTRGQQVTLRCSPISGHKSVSWYQQVLGQGPQFIFQYYEKEERGRGNFPDRFSARQFPNYSSELNVNALLLGDSALYLCASSSAGTGGPPKYGYTFGSGTRLTVV.

This chain uses TRBV5-1 with TRBJ1-2; TRBD1 agrees at 7 bases. The CDR3 extends over 15 amino acids. The V segment lost 5 bases and the J segment 3 bases; nucleotides outside the gene matches: 10. Germline values: CDR1 SGHRS, CDR2 YFSETQ. In nucleotides, the CDR3 is TGCGCCAGCAGTCAAGGGGGCGCAAATGACTATGGCTACACCTTC. Protein: CASSQGGANDYGYTF.